Listed here are 4 T cell receptor beta chains from one sample, sequenced in a study of T cells in Graves' hyperthyroidism and ophthalmopathy. Template material for amplifying TCR beta CDR3 regions consisted of RNA transcripts. First-round RT-PCR targeting the TCR CDR3 was performed with the HTBI primer set. Each CDR3 protein gets one entry after TCRdb re-called the multiplex PCR reads with MiXCR. This table holds under 450,000 distinct CDR3 sequences, about a sixth found once. The specimen was blood. These receptors were obtained from a woman under 40 with Graves' hyperthyroidism that later progressed to Graves' ophthalmopathy.

The chain has TRBV13 and TRBJ1-2; D gene ambiguous. Looked up from germline, CDR1 is PRHDT and CDR2 is FYEKMQ (reference sequence). The CDR3 length is 13 residues. Trimming took 3 bases from V and 7 from J, leaving 12 bases between them. This chain's CDR3 is CASSFGEARGYTF. CDR3 DNA: TGTGCCAGCAGCTTCGGGGAGGCCCGTGGCTACACCTTC.

This clonotype was observed a few times. V gene TRBV29-1 combines with J gene TRBJ1-2; maybe TRBD1 (6 bases). The CDR3 runs to 13 residues. Germline-derived CDR1 and CDR2 are SQVTM and ANQGSEA. V was trimmed by 7 bases and J by 4 bases, leaving 16 bases between them. In nucleotides, the CDR3 is TGCAGCGCAGGGGTCAGCTCCCCCTATGGCTACACCTTC. Residues: CSAGVSSPYGYTF.

This clonotype was counted at least ten times. The chain carries TRBV19 and TRBJ1-2; D gene unclear. V was shortened by 7 bases and J by 0 bases, with 9 bases between the two germline ends. The CDR3 has 13 amino acids. CDR1 and CDR2 (germline): LNHDA, SQIVND (reference sequence). The CDR3 here is CASNIGANYGYTF. CDR3 sequence (DNA): TGTGCCAGTAACATCGGTGCTAACTATGGCTACACCTTC.

The chain has TRBV7-9 and TRBJ1-1; the D is unclear. The CDR3 totals 15 residues. Per germline, CDR1 SEHNR and CDR2 FQNEAQ (reference sequence). The germline V and J ends were trimmed by 8 bases and 0 bases, with 16 bases remaining between them. CDR3 region: CASRAGRDMNTEAFF. CDR3 sequence (DNA): TGTGCCAGCCGGGCCGGACGAGACATGAACACTGAAGCTTTCTTT.